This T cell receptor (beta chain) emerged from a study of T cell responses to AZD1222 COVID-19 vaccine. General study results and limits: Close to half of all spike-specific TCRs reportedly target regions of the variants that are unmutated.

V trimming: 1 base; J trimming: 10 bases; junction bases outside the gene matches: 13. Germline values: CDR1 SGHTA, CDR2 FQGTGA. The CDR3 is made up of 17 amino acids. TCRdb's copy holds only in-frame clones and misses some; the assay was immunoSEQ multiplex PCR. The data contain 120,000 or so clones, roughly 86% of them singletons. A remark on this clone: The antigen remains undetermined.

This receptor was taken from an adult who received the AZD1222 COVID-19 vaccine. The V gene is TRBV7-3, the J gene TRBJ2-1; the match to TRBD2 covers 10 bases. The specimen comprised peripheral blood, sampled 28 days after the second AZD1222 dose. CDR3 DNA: TGTGCCAGCAGCTTAAATGGGGGCCTAGCGGGAGAGGGAGAGCAGTTCTTC. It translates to CASSLNGGLAGEGEQFF.